This record looks at one TCR beta chain sequence and its context. Its specificity is not known. The source of the sample is a study of T cell responses to AZD1222 COVID-19 vaccine. Study-level results: AZD1222 recipients seropositive at baseline numbered only six or seven.

Only in-frame clones appear in the TCRdb table, and some are missing; sequencing was by immunoSEQ multiplex PCR. The sample yields 150,000 or so clones, about 92% seen once. The junction had 8 bases not matched to a gene; V was cut back by 8 bases and J by 11 bases. CDR3 length: 11 residues. The germline gives CDR1 SEHNR, CDR2 FQNEAQ (reference sequence). The chain joins TRBV7-9 to TRBJ1-1, with 7 positions matching TRBD1. The receptor was derived from an adult in good health. The sequencing here drew on peripheral blood, taken on day 0 of AZD1222 vaccination. CDR3 in amino acids: CASGAGQAAFF. The DNA of the CDR3 is TGTGCCAGCGGGGCCGGACAGGCGGCTTTCTTT.